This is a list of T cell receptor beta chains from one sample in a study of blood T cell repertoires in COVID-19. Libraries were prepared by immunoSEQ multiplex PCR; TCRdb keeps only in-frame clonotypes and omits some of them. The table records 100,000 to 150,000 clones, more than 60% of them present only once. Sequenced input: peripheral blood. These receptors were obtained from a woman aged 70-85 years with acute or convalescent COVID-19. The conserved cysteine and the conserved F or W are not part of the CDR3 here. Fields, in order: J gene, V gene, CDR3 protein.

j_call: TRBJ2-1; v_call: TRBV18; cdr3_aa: ASSHNFGVDYNEQF
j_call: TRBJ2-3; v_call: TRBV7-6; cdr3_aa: ASSLLAGASDTQY
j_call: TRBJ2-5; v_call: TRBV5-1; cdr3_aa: ASSYTGLRETQY
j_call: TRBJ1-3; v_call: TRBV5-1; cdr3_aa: ASSTSGTGQSGNTIY
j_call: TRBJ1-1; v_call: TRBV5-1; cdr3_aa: ASRPQGRAEAF
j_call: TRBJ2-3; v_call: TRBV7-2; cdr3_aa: ASSFTGLAGVIRADTQY
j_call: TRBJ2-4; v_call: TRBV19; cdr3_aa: ASSLGQGQY
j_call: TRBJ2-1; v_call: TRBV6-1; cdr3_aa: ASSEGSGNEQF
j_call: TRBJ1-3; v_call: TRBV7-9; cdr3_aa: ASSFTGDTIY
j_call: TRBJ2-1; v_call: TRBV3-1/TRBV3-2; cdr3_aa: ASSPLAGGGSGNEQF
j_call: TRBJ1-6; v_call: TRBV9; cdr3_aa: ASSGGGSYNSPLH
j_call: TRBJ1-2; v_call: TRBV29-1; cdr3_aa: SASLGGGGGYT
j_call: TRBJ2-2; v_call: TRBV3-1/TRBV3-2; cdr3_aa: ASSPVLNTGELF
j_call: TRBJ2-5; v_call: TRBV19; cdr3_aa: ASMRGSGEWETQY
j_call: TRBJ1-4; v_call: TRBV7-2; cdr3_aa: ASSPGQGREKLF
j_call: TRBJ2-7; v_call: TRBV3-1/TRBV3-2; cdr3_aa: ASSLSGGGTREQY
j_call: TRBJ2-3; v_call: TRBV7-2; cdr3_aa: ASSIQGSDTQY
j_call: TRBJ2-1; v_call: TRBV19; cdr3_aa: ASSWGGHLTYNEQF
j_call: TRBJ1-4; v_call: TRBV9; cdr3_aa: ARTRGGLEKLF